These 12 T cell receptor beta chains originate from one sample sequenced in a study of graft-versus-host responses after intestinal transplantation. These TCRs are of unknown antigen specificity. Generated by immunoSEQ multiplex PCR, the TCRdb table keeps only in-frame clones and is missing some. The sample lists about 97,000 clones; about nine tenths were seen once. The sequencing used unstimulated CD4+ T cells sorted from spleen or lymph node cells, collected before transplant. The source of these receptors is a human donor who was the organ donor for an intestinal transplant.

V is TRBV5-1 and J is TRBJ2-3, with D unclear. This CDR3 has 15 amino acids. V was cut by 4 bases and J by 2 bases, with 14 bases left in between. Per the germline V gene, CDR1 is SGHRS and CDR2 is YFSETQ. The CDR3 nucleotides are TGCGCCAGCAGCGGTGCGGTCAGCCACACAGATACGCAGTATTTT. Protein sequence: CASSGAVSHTDTQYF.

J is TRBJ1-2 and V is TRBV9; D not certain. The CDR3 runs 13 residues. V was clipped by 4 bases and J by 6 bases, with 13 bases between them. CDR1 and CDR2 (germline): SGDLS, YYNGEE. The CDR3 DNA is TGTGCCAGCAGCCTGGACTTTACGCATGGCTACACCTTC. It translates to CASSLDFTHGYTF.

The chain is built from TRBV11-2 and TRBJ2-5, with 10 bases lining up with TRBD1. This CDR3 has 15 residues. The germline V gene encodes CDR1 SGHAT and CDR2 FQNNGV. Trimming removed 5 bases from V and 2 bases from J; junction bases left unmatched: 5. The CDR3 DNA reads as TGTGCCAGCAGCCTCGGGGACAGGGGACAAGAGACCCAGTACTTC. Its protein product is CASSLGDRGQETQYF.

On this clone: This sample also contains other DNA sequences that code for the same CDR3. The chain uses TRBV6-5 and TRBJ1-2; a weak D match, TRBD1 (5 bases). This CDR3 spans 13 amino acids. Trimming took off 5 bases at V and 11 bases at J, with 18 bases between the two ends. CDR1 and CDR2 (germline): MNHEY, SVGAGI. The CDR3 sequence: CASSPKGVGGYTF. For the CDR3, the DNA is TGTGCCAGCAGTCCCAAAGGGGTCGGGGGTTACACCTTC.

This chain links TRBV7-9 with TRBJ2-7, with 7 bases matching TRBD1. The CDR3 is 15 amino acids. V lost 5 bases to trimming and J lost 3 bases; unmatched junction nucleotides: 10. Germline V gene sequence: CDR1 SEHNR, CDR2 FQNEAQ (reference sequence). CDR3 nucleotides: TGTGCCAGCAGCCATACAGGGGCTCACGTCTACGAGCAGTACTTC. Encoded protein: CASSHTGAHVYEQYF.

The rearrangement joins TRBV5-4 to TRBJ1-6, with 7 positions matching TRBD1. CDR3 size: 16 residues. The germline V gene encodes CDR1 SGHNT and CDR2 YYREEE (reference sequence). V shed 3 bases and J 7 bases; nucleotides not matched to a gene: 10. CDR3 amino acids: CASSSPEDRLNSPLHF. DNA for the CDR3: TGTGCCAGCAGCTCGCCTGAGGACAGGCTAAATTCACCCCTCCACTTT.

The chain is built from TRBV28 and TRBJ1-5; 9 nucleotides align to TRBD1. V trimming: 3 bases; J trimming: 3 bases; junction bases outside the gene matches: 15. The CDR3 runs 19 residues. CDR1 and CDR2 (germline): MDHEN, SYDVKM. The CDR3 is CASSFYPGGDRVINQPQHF. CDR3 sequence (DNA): TGTGCCAGCAGTTTCTACCCCGGAGGGGACAGGGTTATCAATCAGCCCCAGCATTTT.

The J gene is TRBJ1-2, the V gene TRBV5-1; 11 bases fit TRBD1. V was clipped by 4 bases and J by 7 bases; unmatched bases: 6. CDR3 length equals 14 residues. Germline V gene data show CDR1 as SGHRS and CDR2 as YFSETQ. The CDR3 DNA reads TGCGCCAGCAGCGAGGGACAGGGGGTGTCTGGCTACACCTTC. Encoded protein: CASSEGQGVSGYTF.

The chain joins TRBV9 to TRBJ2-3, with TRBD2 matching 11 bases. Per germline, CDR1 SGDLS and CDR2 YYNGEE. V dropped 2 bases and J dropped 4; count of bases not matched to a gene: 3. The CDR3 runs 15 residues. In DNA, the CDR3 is TGTGCCAGCAGCGTCGCTAGCGGGGGGTCAGATACGCAGTATTTT. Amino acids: CASSVASGGSDTQYF.

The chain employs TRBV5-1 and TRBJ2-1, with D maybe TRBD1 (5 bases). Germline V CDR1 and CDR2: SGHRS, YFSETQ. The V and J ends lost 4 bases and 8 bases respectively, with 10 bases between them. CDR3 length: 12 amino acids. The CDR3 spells CASSTQGDEQFF. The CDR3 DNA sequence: TGCGCCAGCAGCACCCAGGGCGATGAGCAGTTCTTC.

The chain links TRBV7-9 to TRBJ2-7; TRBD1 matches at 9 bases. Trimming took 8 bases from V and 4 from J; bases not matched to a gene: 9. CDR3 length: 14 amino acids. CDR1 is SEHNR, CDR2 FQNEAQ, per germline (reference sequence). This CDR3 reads CASAQSGQGYEQYF. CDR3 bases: TGTGCCAGCGCCCAGTCGGGACAGGGATACGAGCAGTACTTC.

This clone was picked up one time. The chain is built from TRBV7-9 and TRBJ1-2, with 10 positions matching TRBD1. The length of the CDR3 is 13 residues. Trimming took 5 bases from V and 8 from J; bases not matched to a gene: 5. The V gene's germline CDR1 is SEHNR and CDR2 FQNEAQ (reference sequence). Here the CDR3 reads CASSSRDRGGYTF. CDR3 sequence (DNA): TGTGCCAGCAGCAGCCGGGACAGGGGAGGCTACACCTTC. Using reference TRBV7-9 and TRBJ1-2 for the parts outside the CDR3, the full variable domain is DTGVSQNPRHKITKRGQNVTFRCDPISEHNRLYWYRQTLGQGPEFLTYFQNEAQLEKSRLLSDRFSAERPKGSFSTLEIQRTEQGDSAMYLCASSSRDRGGYTFGSGTRLTVV.